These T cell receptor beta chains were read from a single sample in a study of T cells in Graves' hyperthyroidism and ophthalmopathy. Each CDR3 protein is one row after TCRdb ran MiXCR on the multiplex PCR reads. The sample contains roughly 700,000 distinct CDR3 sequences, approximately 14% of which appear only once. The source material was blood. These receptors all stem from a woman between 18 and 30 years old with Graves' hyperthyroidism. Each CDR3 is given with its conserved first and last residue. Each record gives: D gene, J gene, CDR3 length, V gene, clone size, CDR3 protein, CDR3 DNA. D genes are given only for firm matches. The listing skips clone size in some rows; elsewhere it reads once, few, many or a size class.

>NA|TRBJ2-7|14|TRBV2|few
CASSVRDGVYEQYF
TGTGCCAGCAGTGTGCGAGACGGGGTGTACGAGCAGTACTTC
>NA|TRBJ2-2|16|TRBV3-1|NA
CASSQVDNANTGELFF
TGTGCCAGCAGCCAAGTTGACAACGCGAACACCGGGGAGCTGTTTTTT
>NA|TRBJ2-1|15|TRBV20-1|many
CSARDGRDSYNEQFF
TGCAGTGCTAGAGATGGACGAGACTCCTACAATGAGCAGTTCTTC
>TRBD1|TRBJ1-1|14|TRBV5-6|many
CASSGPTGEGEAFF
TGTGCCAGCAGCGGACCGACAGGGGAGGGTGAAGCTTTCTTT
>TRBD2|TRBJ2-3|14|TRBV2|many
CASNRLADTDTQYF
TGTGCCAGCAACAGACTAGCGGACACAGATACGCAGTATTTT
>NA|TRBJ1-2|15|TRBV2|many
CASSEEAAANYGYTF
TGTGCCAGCAGTGAGGAGGCAGCCGCTAACTATGGCTACACCTTC
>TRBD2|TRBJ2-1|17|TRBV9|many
CASSVSGWASGYNEQFF
TGTGCCAGCAGCGTATCGGGGTGGGCTAGCGGGTACAATGAGCAGTTCTTC
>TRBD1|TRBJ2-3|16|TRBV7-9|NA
CASSTPTGPSTDTQYF
TGTGCCAGCAGTACTCCGACAGGGCCTAGCACAGATACGCAGTATTTT
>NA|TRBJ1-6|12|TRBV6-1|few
CATDRYNSPLHF
TGTGCCACGGACCGTTATAATTCACCCCTCCACTTT
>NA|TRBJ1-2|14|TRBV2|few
CASSVRQRSYGYTF
TGTGCCAGCAGTGTTCGACAGCGCTCCTATGGCTACACCTTC
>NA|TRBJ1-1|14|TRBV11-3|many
CASSMNSRTGEAFF
TGTGCCAGCAGCATGAATTCCCGGACCGGTGAAGCTTTCTTT
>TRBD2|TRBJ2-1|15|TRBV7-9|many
CASRRGASGSNEQFF
TGTGCCAGCAGGAGGGGCGCTAGCGGTTCAAATGAGCAGTTCTTC
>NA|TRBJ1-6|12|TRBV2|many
CASSETSRALHF
TGTGCCAGCAGTGAAACCTCGCGGGCCCTCCACTTT
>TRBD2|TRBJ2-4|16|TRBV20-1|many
CSARAPSGTVKNIQYF
TGCAGTGCTAGAGCCCCTAGCGGGACAGTGAAAAACATTCAGTACTTC
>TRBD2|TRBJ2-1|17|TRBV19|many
CATQPTSGIGSYNEQFF
TGTGCCACCCAGCCGACTAGCGGGATTGGCTCCTACAATGAGCAGTTCTTC
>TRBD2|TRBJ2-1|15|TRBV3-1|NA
CASSRGVAGAYEQFF
TGTGCCAGCAGCCGCGGTGTAGCGGGAGCTTATGAGCAGTTCTTC
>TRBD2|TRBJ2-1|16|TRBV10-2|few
CASRGGAGYSYNEQFF
TGCGCCAGCAGGGGAGGAGCGGGGTACTCCTACAATGAGCAGTTCTTC
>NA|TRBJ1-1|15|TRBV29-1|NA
CSVEWGEYMNTEAFF
TGCAGCGTTGAATGGGGCGAATACATGAACACTGAAGCTTTCTTT
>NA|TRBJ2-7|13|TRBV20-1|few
CSARESLGLEQYF
TGCAGTGCTAGAGAAAGTTTGGGGTTGGAGCAGTACTTC
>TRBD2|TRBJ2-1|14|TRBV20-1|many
CSARELAAYNEQFF
TGCAGTGCTAGAGAACTAGCGGCGTACAATGAGCAGTTCTTC
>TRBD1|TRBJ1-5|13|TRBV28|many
CASLDRGNQPQHF
TGTGCCAGCCTCGACAGGGGCAATCAGCCCCAGCATTTT
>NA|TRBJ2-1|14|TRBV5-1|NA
CASSPTELNNEQFF
TGCGCCAGCAGCCCCACAGAACTAAACAATGAGCAGTTCTTC
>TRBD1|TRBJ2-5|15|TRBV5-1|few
CASSLTSQGQETQYF
TGCGCCAGCAGCTTAACGTCGCAGGGACAGGAGACCCAGTACTTC
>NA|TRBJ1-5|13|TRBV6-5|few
CASSYSAYQPQHF
TGTGCCAGCAGTTATTCAGCATATCAGCCCCAGCATTTT
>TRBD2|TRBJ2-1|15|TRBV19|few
CASNLAGGGNNEQFF
TGTGCCAGTAACTTAGCGGGAGGGGGGAACAATGAGCAGTTCTTC
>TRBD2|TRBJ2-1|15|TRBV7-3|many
CASSLWGEGRDEQFF
TGTGCCAGCAGCTTATGGGGGGAGGGCCGCGATGAGCAGTTCTTC
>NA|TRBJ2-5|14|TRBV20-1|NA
CSASLNRQGLTQYF
TGCAGTGCTAGCCTTAATAGACAGGGACTAACCCAGTACTTC
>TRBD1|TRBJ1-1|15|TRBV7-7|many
CASRDPKGAQTEAFF
TGTGCCAGCAGAGACCCAAAGGGGGCGCAAACTGAAGCTTTCTTT
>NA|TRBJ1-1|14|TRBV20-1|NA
CSAPDPFANTEAFF
TGCAGTGCCCCAGACCCCTTCGCTAACACTGAAGCTTTCTTT
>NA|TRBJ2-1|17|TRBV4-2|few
CASSQVGPGQTYNEQFF
TGTGCCAGCAGCCAAGTTGGTCCGGGACAAACTTACAATGAGCAGTTCTTC
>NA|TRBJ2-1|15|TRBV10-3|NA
CAISVKGSSYNEQFF
TGTGCCATCAGTGTTAAAGGGAGCTCCTACAATGAGCAGTTCTTC
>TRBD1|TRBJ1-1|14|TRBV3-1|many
CASSRGQGLLEAFF
TGTGCCAGCAGCCGGGGACAGGGCTTACTTGAAGCTTTCTTT
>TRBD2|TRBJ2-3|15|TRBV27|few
CASSSISGTTDTQYF
TGTGCCAGCAGTTCAATTAGCGGGACTACAGATACGCAGTATTTT
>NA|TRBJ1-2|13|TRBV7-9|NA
CASWDQEGYGYTF
TGTGCCAGCTGGGACCAAGAAGGCTATGGCTACACCTTC
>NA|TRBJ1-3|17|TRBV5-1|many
CASSTGDVGAVGNTIYF
TGCGCCAGCAGCACTGGGGACGTCGGTGCTGTAGGAAACACCATATATTTT
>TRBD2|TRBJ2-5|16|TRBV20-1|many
CSARRLWTSSQETQYF
TGCAGTGCTAGACGCCTGTGGACTAGCAGTCAAGAGACCCAGTACTTC
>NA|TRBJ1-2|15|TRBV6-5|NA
CASSYHKTTYYGYTF
TGTGCCAGCAGTTACCACAAAACTACTTACTATGGCTACACCTTC
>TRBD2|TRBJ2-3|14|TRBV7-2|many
CASSFGLARNTQYF
TGTGCCAGCAGCTTCGGACTAGCTAGGAATACGCAGTATTTT
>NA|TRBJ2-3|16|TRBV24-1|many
CATSDGAKEVTDTQYF
TGTGCCACCAGTGATGGAGCGAAGGAGGTGACAGATACGCAGTATTTT
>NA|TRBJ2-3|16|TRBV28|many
CASSFPSVKVSDTQYF
TGTGCCAGCAGTTTTCCTAGCGTGAAGGTCTCAGATACGCAGTATTTT
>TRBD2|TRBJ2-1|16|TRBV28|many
CASSLRLAGAYNEQFF
TGTGCCAGCAGCCTTAGACTAGCGGGAGCCTACAATGAGCAGTTCTTC
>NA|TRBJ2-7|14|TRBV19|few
CATTRAGPPYEQYF
TGTGCCACCACCAGGGCCGGCCCACCCTACGAGCAGTACTTC
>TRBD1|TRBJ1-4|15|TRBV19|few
CATSPQGARNEKLFF
TGTGCCACAAGTCCCCAGGGGGCCAGGAATGAAAAACTGTTTTTT
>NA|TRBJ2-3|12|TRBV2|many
CASSDVAGTQYF
TGTGCCAGCAGTGACGTGGCAGGGACGCAGTATTTT